The 28 T cell receptor beta chains below were found in one sample sequenced in a study of shared clonotypes between healthy human individuals. TCRdb keeps only in-frame clones here, not all; method: immunoSEQ multiplex PCR. Altogether millions of clones are present, roughly 91% being singletons, with the ten largest covering 1.5% to 2%. Naive CD8 cells lacked CD45RO and underwent positive selection for CCR7, leaving out terminally differentiated effector memory CD45RA+ cells. The source material was naive CD8+ T cells from PBMCs. These receptors were collected from a man aged 18 to 29 in good health. Some clones in this sample may be carry-over from other donors' samples.

V usage is TRBV11-2 and J usage is TRBJ2-5; D not certain. Germline V lookup: CDR1 SGHAT, CDR2 FQNNGV. The CDR3 is 12 amino acids. Trimming took off 5 bases at V and 5 bases at J, with 9 bases between the two ends. The CDR3 DNA follows: TGTGCCAGCAGCCCGCGTTGGGAGACCCAGTACTTC. Protein product: CASSPRWETQYF.

Regarding this clone: Additional DNA sequences in this sample encode the identical CDR3. This chain uses TRBV9 with TRBJ2-7; tentatively, D is TRBD1 (7 bases). CDR3 size: 15 residues. Germline CDR1 is SGDLS and CDR2 is YYNGEE. The ends were cut back, 0 bases at V and 3 bases at J, with 13 bases in the middle. The DNA of the CDR3 is TGTGCCAGCAGCGTAGGGTCAGGGGGGATCTACGAGCAGTACTTC. Amino acid sequence: CASSVGSGGIYEQYF.

V is TRBV28 and J is TRBJ2-3, with a tentative D call TRBD2 (6 bases). From germline, CDR1 is MDHEN and CDR2 SYDVKM. With 6 bases removed from V and 0 bases from J, the gap between germline ends came to 13 bases. This CDR3 is 15 amino acids long. CDR3 loop: CASRNPGVSTDTQYF. DNA for the CDR3: TGTGCCAGCAGGAACCCGGGAGTCAGCACAGATACGCAGTATTTT.

The gene calls are TRBV18 and TRBJ2-7; D perhaps matches TRBD2 (6 bases). The germline gives CDR1 KGHSH, CDR2 LQKENI. Trimming shortened V by 3 bases and J by 3 bases, and 15 bases separated the two germline ends. This CDR3 has 15 residues. CDR3 sequence (DNA): TGTGCCAGCTCACCGGAGGGGACCCTACTCTACGAGCAGTACTTC. It encodes CASSPEGTLLYEQYF. Variable domain in full (rest from reference TRBV18 and TRBJ2-7): NAGVMQNPRHLVRRRGQEARLRCSPMKGHSHVYWYRQLPEEGLKFMVYLQKENIIDESGMPKERFSAEFPKEGPSILRIQQVVRGDSAAYFCASSPEGTLLYEQYFGPGTRLTVT.

The DNA of the CDR3 is TGTGCCAGCAGTGCGAGGACTAGCGGGAGTCGTGGGGGTGAGTCCGAGCAGTACTTC. Translation: CASSARTSGSRGGESEQYF. The genes are TRBV27 and TRBJ2-7; TRBD2 matches at 13 bases. CDR1 is MNHEY and CDR2 is SMNVEV in the germline V gene (reference sequence). The CDR3 is 19 residues long. V was pared by 5 bases and J by 6 bases, with 19 bases of the junction left unmatched.

The chain uses TRBV29-1 and TRBJ2-1; 7 bases agree with TRBD1. Germline V lookup: CDR1 SQVTM, CDR2 ANQGSEA. The CDR3 is 11 amino acids. V lost 4 bases to trimming and J lost 15 bases; unmatched junction nucleotides: 9. The CDR3 sequence: CSVAFTGTAFF. Here the CDR3 DNA reads TGCAGCGTTGCGTTTACCGGGACAGCGTTCTTC.

As regards this clone: Within the sample, other DNA sequences also encode this same CDR3. This sequence joins TRBV10-2 and TRBJ2-7; D call uncertain. CDR1 and CDR2 (germline): WSHSY, SAAADI. The length of the CDR3 is 11 residues. Trimming shortened V by 2 bases and J by 4 bases, and 3 bases separated the two germline ends. In nucleotides, the CDR3 is TGCGCCAGCAGTGAGGGGTACGAGCAGTACTTC. It is translated as CASSEGYEQYF.

V usage is TRBV28 and J usage is TRBJ2-1; 12 bases are a match to TRBD2. After removal of 3 bases from V and 8 bases from J, the junction contained 11 bases not matched to a gene. Germline V gene data show CDR1 as MDHEN and CDR2 as SYDVKM. The CDR3 has 17 residues. The CDR3 nucleotides read TGTGCCAGCAGTTTTCCCCCTCGACTAGCGGGAGCGCATGAGCAGTTCTTC. Translating it yields CASSFPPRLAGAHEQFF.

This clone was recorded a few times. This chain uses TRBV4-2 with TRBJ2-1; D might be TRBD1 (5 bases). V was trimmed by 4 bases and J by 2 bases, leaving 18 bases between them. CDR3 length: 17 amino acids. Germline CDR1 LGHNA, CDR2 YNFKEQ. The CDR3 loop reads CASSPVDSTYTYNEQFF. The DNA of the CDR3 is TGTGCCAGCAGCCCGGTAGACAGCACCTACACCTACAATGAGCAGTTCTTC.

This clone is a singleton in its sample. At the DNA level, this CDR3 is encoded by other sequences in the same sample as well. The chain employs TRBV6-6 and TRBJ1-4, with D unresolved. This CDR3 has 14 residues. V dropped 2 bases and J dropped 0 bases, with 4 bases sitting between them. Germline V lookup: CDR1 MNHNY, CDR2 SVGAGI (reference sequence). DNA for the CDR3: TGTGCCAGCAGTTACGGGCCAACTAATGAAAAACTGTTTTTT. Translated: CASSYGPTNEKLFF.

In its sample, this clone was seen once. The J gene is TRBJ2-7, the V gene TRBV9; D tentatively fits TRBD1 or TRBD2 (5 bases each). The CDR3 length is 13 residues. Germline V gene data show CDR1 as SGDLS and CDR2 as YYNGEE. The V end lost 0 bases, the J end lost 7 bases, and 11 bases lay between the germline ends. The CDR3 nucleotides read TGTGCCAGCAGCGTAGGGGACGCCAGAGAGCAGTACTTC. This gives the protein CASSVGDAREQYF.

The table lists this clone with a few counts. The chain's CDR3 is CASSLDLEGNEQFF. CDR3 DNA sequence: TGTGCCAGTAGTCTTGACTTGGAGGGAAATGAGCAGTTCTTC. V usage is TRBV19 and J usage is TRBJ2-1; TRBD2 is a possible D gene (6 bases). This CDR3 comprises 14 residues. In germline, CDR1 is LNHDA, CDR2 SQIVND (reference sequence). V was clipped by 5 bases and J by 7 bases, with 15 bases between them.

The rearrangement uses TRBV6-1 and TRBJ2-1; weak D call: TRBD1 (6 bases). Trimming removed 4 bases at V and 5 bases at J, with 15 bases between. The CDR3 is 15 residues long. The germline gives CDR1 MNHNS, CDR2 SASEGT. CDR3: CASSVWQGSHNEQFF. Here the CDR3 DNA reads TGTGCCAGCAGTGTTTGGCAGGGGAGTCACAATGAGCAGTTCTTC.

The chain couples TRBV7-9 to TRBJ2-1; D not certain. The CDR3 runs to 16 residues. CDR1 and CDR2 from the germline V gene are SEHNR and FQNEAQ (reference sequence). Trimming shortened V by 5 bases and J by 4 bases, and 18 bases separated the two germline ends. CDR3 residues: CASSTPELVQYNEQFF. In nucleotides, the CDR3 is TGTGCCAGCAGCACCCCCGAACTTGTACAGTACAATGAGCAGTTCTTC.

The CDR3 sequence: CASGAGNRQETQYF. The CDR3 nucleotides are TGTGCCAGCGGCGCAGGGAATCGCCAAGAGACCCAGTACTTC. The chain uses TRBV9 and TRBJ2-5; D might be TRBD1 (5 bases). CDR1 and CDR2 from the germline V gene are SGDLS and YYNGEE. CDR3 length: 14 residues. Deletions cut 7 bases from V and 1 base from J, with 14 bases between.

The genes are TRBV27 and TRBJ2-2; 9 bases are shared with TRBD1. The CDR3 loop spans 15 amino acids. Germline V lookup: CDR1 MNHEY, CDR2 SMNVEV (reference sequence). J lost 4 bases, V lost 5 bases, and 5 bases had no gene match. The CDR3 protein is CASSIGQGLTGELFF. CDR3 nucleotide sequence: TGTGCCAGCAGTATCGGACAGGGGCTCACCGGGGAGCTGTTTTTT.

The V and J genes are TRBV11-1 and TRBJ2-4; 11 bases line up with TRBD1. In germline, CDR1 is SGHAT, CDR2 FQDESV (reference sequence). Trimming cost V 5 bases and J 1 base; bases outside gene matches: 4. CDR3 length: 16 amino acids. CDR3 sequence (DNA): TGTGCCAGCAGCGAGGACAGGGGGCTGGCCAAAAACATTCAGTACTTC. Its translation is CASSEDRGLAKNIQYF.

This clone has a single count. The rearrangement links TRBV7-8 to TRBJ2-7, with TRBD1 identical over 9 bases. The CDR3 consists of 15 residues. Per the germline V gene, CDR1 is SGHVS and CDR2 is FQNEAQ. Unmatched junction bases numbered 7, after V lost 5 bases and J lost 2 bases. Here the CDR3 DNA reads TGTGCCAGCAGCCCCGGGACAGGGTCCCCCTACGAGCAGTACTTC. Its protein product is CASSPGTGSPYEQYF.

The rearrangement uses TRBV27 and TRBJ2-1; no clear D gene. CDR1 and CDR2 (germline): MNHEY, SMNVEV (reference sequence). Trimming pared 3 bases from V and 2 bases from J, leaving 11 bases between. This CDR3 spans 15 amino acids. The chain's CDR3 is CASSFGQAPYNEQFF. CDR3 in DNA: TGTGCCAGCAGTTTCGGCCAGGCCCCCTACAATGAGCAGTTCTTC.

This clone was seen once. The V and J genes are TRBV4-1 and TRBJ2-7; D is uncertain. This CDR3 has 15 residues. Germline V gives CDR1 MGHRA, CDR2 YSYEKL. Trimming shortened V by 0 bases and J by 0 bases, and 9 bases separated the two germline ends. The CDR3 reads CASSQDFRYSYEQYF. Written as DNA, the CDR3 is TGCGCCAGCAGCCAAGATTTCCGGTACTCCTACGAGCAGTACTTC.

The chain has TRBV15 and TRBJ1-4; D is perhaps TRBD1 (5 bases). V was trimmed by 6 bases and J by 8 bases, leaving 13 bases between them. Germline V gene sequence: CDR1 LNHNV, CDR2 YYDKDF (reference sequence). The CDR3 spans 13 residues. The CDR3 protein is CATRYPGGEKLFF. The CDR3 DNA is TGTGCCACCAGATATCCGGGGGGAGAAAAACTGTTTTTT.

This clone was counted a single time. The chain joins TRBV7-8 to TRBJ2-7, with 9 bases fitting TRBD1. This CDR3 is built from 15 residues. Trimming took 5 bases from V and 0 from J; bases not matched to a gene: 5. Germline lookup yields CDR1 SGHVS and CDR2 FQNEAQ. As DNA, the CDR3 is TGTGCCAGCAGCCCCGGGACAGGGTTCTCCTACGAGCAGTACTTC. This sequence encodes CASSPGTGFSYEQYF.

J is TRBJ1-1 and V is TRBV5-1; no clear D. V lost 7 bases and J lost 0, with 16 bases in between. Germline loops: CDR1 SGHRS, CDR2 YFSETQ. This CDR3 comprises 15 residues. The DNA for the CDR3 is TGCGCCAGCCGTGGAAACACCGAGATGAACACTGAAGCTTTCTTT. Its translation: CASRGNTEMNTEAFF.

Only one count was recorded for this clone. The chain carries TRBV6-1 and TRBJ1-1; D gene uncertain. Germline CDR1 reads MNHNS; CDR2 reads SASEGT. The V end was cut by 4 bases, the J end by 0 bases, with 9 bases between. The CDR3 is 14 amino acids. The CDR3 here is CASSGAWVNTEAFF. The CDR3 nucleotides read TGTGCCAGCAGTGGAGCTTGGGTGAACACTGAAGCTTTCTTT.

This chain joins TRBV5-6 and TRBJ1-4; 8 bases align to TRBD1. With V trimmed by 4 bases and J by 6 bases, 5 bases remained unmatched. The CDR3 is 14 residues long. CDR1 SGHDT and CDR2 YYEEEE come from the germline V gene. The CDR3 DNA is TGTGCCAGCAGCATGGACAGGGATTATGAAAAACTGTTTTTT. Its translation: CASSMDRDYEKLFF.

The genes are TRBV19 and TRBJ2-1; 7 bases line up with TRBD1. With V trimmed by 5 bases and J by 0 bases, 4 bases remained unmatched. The CDR3 length is 15 residues. CDR1 is LNHDA, CDR2 SQIVND, per germline (reference sequence). The CDR3 protein is CASSRWDSSYNEQFF. The CDR3 nucleotides read TGTGCCAGTAGTCGGTGGGACAGCTCCTACAATGAGCAGTTCTTC.

The CDR3 protein is CASSSWRSSGYEQYF. The CDR3 DNA reads as TGTGCCAGCAGCTCGTGGAGGTCTAGCGGGTACGAGCAGTACTTC. The V and J genes are TRBV11-2 and TRBJ2-7, with 8 bases fitting TRBD2. This CDR3 region has 15 residues. The germline gives CDR1 SGHAT, CDR2 FQNNGV. Germline trimming cut 4 bases from V and 4 bases from J; bases unmatched to any gene: 9.

The V and J genes are TRBV5-1 and TRBJ2-7; D may be TRBD2 (5 bases). Germline V gene lookup returns CDR1 SGHRS and CDR2 YFSETQ. The CDR3 consists of 15 residues. Trimming removed 0 bases from V and 0 bases from J, with 10 bases in between. CDR3: CASSLDSGNSYEQYF. The CDR3 coding sequence is TGCGCCAGCAGCTTGGATTCGGGGAACTCCTACGAGCAGTACTTC.